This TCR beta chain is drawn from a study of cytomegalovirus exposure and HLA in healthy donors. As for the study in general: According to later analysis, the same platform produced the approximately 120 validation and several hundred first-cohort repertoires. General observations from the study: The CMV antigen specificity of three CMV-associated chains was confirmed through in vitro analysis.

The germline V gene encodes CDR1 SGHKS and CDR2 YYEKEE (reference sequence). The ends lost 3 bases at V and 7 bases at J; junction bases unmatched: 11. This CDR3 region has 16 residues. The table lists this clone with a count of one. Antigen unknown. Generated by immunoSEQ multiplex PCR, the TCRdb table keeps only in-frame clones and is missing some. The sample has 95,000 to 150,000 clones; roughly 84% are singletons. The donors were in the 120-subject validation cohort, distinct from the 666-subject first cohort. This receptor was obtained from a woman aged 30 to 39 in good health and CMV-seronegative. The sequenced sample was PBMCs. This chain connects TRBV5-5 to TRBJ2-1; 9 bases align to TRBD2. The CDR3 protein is CASSSSGAGVANEQFF. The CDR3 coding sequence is TGTGCCAGCAGCTCTAGCGGGGCGGGAGTAGCAAATGAGCAGTTCTTC. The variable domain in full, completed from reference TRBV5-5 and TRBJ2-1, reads DAGVTQSPTHLIKTRGQQVTLRCSPISGHKSVSWYQQVLGQGPQFIFQYYEKEERGRGNFPDRFSARQFPNYSSELNVNALLLGDSALYLCASSSSGAGVANEQFFGPGTRLTVL.